This T cell receptor beta chain stems from a study of T-cell reconstitution after alpha-beta-depleted transplantation in children. TCRbeta library preparation incorporated unique molecular identifiers. TCRdb fed the PCR reads into MiXCR, producing one record per CDR3 protein. Of 610,000 or so distinct CDR3 sequences in the sample, 25% to 30% were seen once. The CDR3 covers 19 residues. The receptor's source is a boy younger than two with Wiskott-Aldrich syndrome, due to receive a stem cell transplant. The rearrangement links TRBV21-1 to TRBJ2-1; the table calls TRBD2, which could not be checked here. TRBV21-1 has pseudogene status. The input for sequencing was PBMCs, taken before TCRalphabeta/CD19-depleted stem cell transplant. In DNA form, the CDR3 reads TGTGCCAGCAGCACCGGGACAGCGGTCAGTAGCGGCCGAGGGGATGAGCAGTTCTTC. This sequence encodes CASSTGTAVSSGRGDEQFF.